This T cell receptor beta chain was captured by sequencing in a study of shared clonotypes between healthy human individuals. Details on this clone: The antigen remains undetermined.

CDR1 is MNHEY and CDR2 is SMNVEV in the germline V gene (reference sequence). V lost 0 bases and J lost 2, with 13 bases in between. The CDR3 contains 17 residues. Measured with immunoSEQ multiplex PCR; TCRdb has only the in-frame clones, and not every one. Here the sample spans about 2 million clones, 85% to 95% being singletons. The study, taken as a whole, reports: Only blood was sampled; tissue repertoires likely differ. As a rule, naive subsets had a larger estimated richness than memory subsets. A handful of donors held 4.5% to 5% of naive CD4 clonotypes in common.

All the donors were Caucasian adults who lived in Nashville, Tennessee. The chain uses TRBV27 and TRBJ2-2; tentatively, D is TRBD2 (6 bases). The source material was naive CD4+ T cells sorted from blood. Indicated subset: CD45RA+ positively selected. This TCR was sampled from a man younger than 35 in good health. CDR3 in DNA: TGTGCCAGCAGTTTATCCCCCGGGACTTTTAACACCGGGGAGCTGTTTTTT. It specifies CASSLSPGTFNTGELFF.